Below are 19 T cell receptor beta chains sequenced from a single sample in a study of tissue T cells after allogeneic stem cell transplantation. Time point indicated: mouse harvest day 7 after allogeneic transplant. The graft held 10^6 splenic CD5+ T cells and 10^7 T-cell-depleted bone marrow cells. TCRdb's table, derived via immunoSEQ multiplex PCR, lists solely in-frame clones and lacks some. This sample has 9,900 or so clones; around two fifths occur once, and the top ten carry about 1.9%. Sequenced: skin. Source of these receptors: a female BALB/c mouse given C57BL/6 T cells with graft-versus-host disease after an allogeneic hematopoietic cell transplant.

This clone was detected only a few times. Here the gene names and germline are mouse. Read sequence stops 1 residue before the CDR3 end, and the germline J gene provides the missing end. The rearrangement joins TRBV3 to TRBJ1-2; 8 nucleotides line up with TRBD1. Germline assignment: CDR1 SNHLY and CDR2 FYNGKV (reference sequence). This CDR3 is built from 13 residues. The ends lost 5 bases at V and 1 base at J; junction bases unmatched: 0. The CDR3 loop is CASSTGGNSDYTF. The sequenced CDR3 bases are TGTGCCAGCAGCACAGGGGGAAACTCCGACTACACC.

Note on this clone: Gene names follow the mouse nomenclature. Read coverage stops 1 residue before the CDR3 terminus; the germline J gene supplies the remainder. The chain uses TRBV19 and TRBJ2-7; the D is unclear. V lost 5 bases to trimming and J lost 4 bases, with 13 bases between them. Germline CDR1 FNHDT, CDR2 SITEND (reference sequence). The CDR3 is 13 amino acids. CDR3 loop: CASSPRLLYEQYF. The CDR3 bases that were read are TGTGCCAGCAGCCCTCGACTTTTATATGAACAGTAC.

As for this clone: Gene names and germline match the mouse. The read stops 1 residue short of the end of the CDR3; the missing end is completed from the germline J gene. V usage is TRBV1 and J usage is TRBJ2-7, with 10 bases aligning to TRBD2. The CDR3 loop spans 15 amino acids. In germline, CDR1 is NSQYPW, CDR2 LRSPGD (reference sequence). V trimming: 0 bases; J trimming: 3 bases; junction bases outside the gene matches: 2. This CDR3 reads CTCSADGTGDYEQYF. Incomplete CDR3 DNA: TGCACCTGCAGTGCAGATGGGACTGGGGACTATGAACAGTAC.

Details on this clone: Each gene name is a mouse one. The CDR3 is cut off 1 residue early in the read; its end comes from the germline J gene. The chain employs TRBV13-3 and TRBJ2-7; D might be TRBD1 (6 bases). V gave up 5 bases and J gave up 3 bases, with 12 bases separating them. The CDR3 has 13 residues. CDR1 and CDR2 (germline): NNHDY, SYVADS. Partial CDR3 DNA: TGTGCCAGCAGCCGGGACAAAAACTATGAACAGTAC. Amino acids: CASSRDKNYEQY. The full CDR3 is CASSRDKNYEQYF.

On this clone itself: The listed genes are named as in mouse. This chain's CDR3 is CASSPTASQNTLYF. The sequenced part of the CDR3 DNA is TGTGCCAGCAGTCCGACAGCTAGTCAAAACACCTTGTAC. The chain is built from TRBV26 and TRBJ2-4; tentatively, D is TRBD1 (5 bases). The read ends 1 residue early relative to the CDR3; the germline J gene fills the gap. The CDR3 loop spans 14 amino acids. The V gene lost 4 bases and the J gene lost 0 bases, with 8 bases spanning the gap. Germline V CDR1 and CDR2: KGHPV, FQNQEV (reference sequence).

This clone was observed a handful of times. Gene names are the mouse ones. With the read ending 1 residue before the CDR3 end, the germline J gene is used to fill in that end. The chain has TRBV26 and TRBJ1-6; the D is unclear. TRBJ1-6 is given ORF status, its function remaining uncertain. Between the trimmed V and J ends, which lost 2 bases and 7 bases, there was a span of 6 bases. The CDR3 length is 13 residues. CDR1 and CDR2 from the germline V gene are KGHPV and FQNQEV (reference sequence). Partial CDR3 DNA: TGTGCCAGCAGTCTGGGGCAAAATTCGCCCCTCTAC. Translation gives CASSLGQNSPLY. The whole CDR3 protein is CASSLGQNSPLYF.

A note on this clone: The germline and genes are mouse ones. Read sequence stops 1 residue before the CDR3 end, and the germline J gene provides the missing end. This rearrangement joins TRBV26 to TRBJ1-2; D uncertain. The CDR3 totals 13 residues. The germline V and J ends were trimmed by 3 bases and 1 base, with 6 bases remaining between them. Germline V gives CDR1 KGHPV, CDR2 FQNQEV (reference sequence). CDR3 protein: CASSLILNSDYTF. The CDR3 DNA, read in part, is TGTGCCAGCAGTCTTATCCTAAACTCCGACTACACC.

In its sample, this clone is medium-sized. Here the gene names and germline are mouse. The CDR3 end is not reached by the read, which stops 1 residue before it; the germline J gene fills it in. The chain is built from TRBV2 and TRBJ2-7; no reliable D call. There are 14 residues in the CDR3. The germline V and J ends were trimmed by 0 bases and 2 bases, with 8 bases remaining between them. The germline gives CDR1 LGHNA, CDR2 YSYQKL. The CDR3 sequence: CASSQDPGAYEQYF. The CDR3 bases that were read are TGTGCCAGCAGCCAAGATCCGGGTGCCTATGAACAGTAC.

As regards this clone: Mouse gene names and germline throughout. From the germline J gene comes the end of the CDR3, since the read stops 1 residue before it. The chain combines TRBV26 with TRBJ2-3; no clear D. Trimming took 7 bases from V and 6 from J, leaving 5 bases between them. The CDR3 contains 10 residues. Looked up from germline, CDR1 is KGHPV and CDR2 is FQNQEV (reference sequence). CDR3 DNA, as far as it was read: TGTGCCAGCACCGGTGAAACGCTGTAT. It yields the protein CASTGETLY. The whole CDR3 region reads CASTGETLYF.

Worth noting for this clone: Each gene name is a mouse one. The sequenced fragment ends 1 residue before the CDR3 boundary, so the rest is inferred from the germline J gene. This chain uses TRBV3 with TRBJ2-7, with TRBD1 matching 7 bases. This CDR3 is built from 14 residues. The junction had 4 bases not matched to a gene; V was cut back by 5 bases and J by 0 bases. CDR1 and CDR2 (germline): SNHLY, FYNGKV (reference sequence). CDR3 DNA, as far as it was read: TGTGCCAGCAGCAATCCAGGGGGCTCCTATGAACAGTAC. Translating it yields CASSNPGGSYEQY. In full, the CDR3 reads CASSNPGGSYEQYF.

This clone has a handful of counts. Germline and genes here are mouse. The read ends 1 residue early relative to the CDR3; the germline J gene fills the gap. The rearrangement joins TRBV4 to TRBJ2-5; the match to TRBD1 covers 7 bases. Germline V gene sequence: CDR1 LGHDT, CDR2 YNNKQL (reference sequence). The CDR3 extends over 14 amino acids. The ends lost 4 bases at V and 2 bases at J; junction bases unmatched: 3. Incomplete CDR3 DNA: TGTGCCAGCAGCTTGACAGGGACCCAAGACACCCAGTAC. This gives the protein CASSLTGTQDTQY. The whole CDR3 sequence reads CASSLTGTQDTQYF.

About this clone: Gene names follow the mouse nomenclature. Sequencing ends 1 residue short of the CDR3 end; the germline J gene provides the rest. The chain recombines TRBV19 with TRBJ2-2, with TRBD2 matching over 11 bases. J gave up 5 bases and V 4 bases, and 4 bases lay outside the gene matches. CDR3 size: 15 residues. From germline, CDR1 is FNHDT and CDR2 SITEND (reference sequence). The sequenced part of the CDR3 DNA is TGTGCCAGCAGTCCTGACTGGGGGGGGACCGGGCAGCTCTAC. Translated, it gives CASSPDWGGTGQLY. Given in full, the CDR3 is CASSPDWGGTGQLYF.

In regard to this clone: Any gene name here is a mouse gene name. Read sequence stops 1 residue before the CDR3 end, and the germline J gene provides the missing end. J is TRBJ1-5 and V is TRBV23. The CDR3 sequence is 13 residues long. Germline V gene sequence: CDR1 KGHTA, CDR2 FQNQQP. Partial CDR3 DNA: TGCTCCAGCAGTCAATCGTTCAACCAGGCTCCGCTT. Translating it yields CSSSQSFNQAPL. The whole CDR3 sequence reads CSSSQSFNQAPLF.

For this clone: The germline and genes are mouse ones. The observed sequence ends 1 residue before the CDR3 terminus, with the missing tail filled in from the germline J gene. The chain has TRBV5 and TRBJ2-1; 8 bases fit TRBD2. The germline CDR1 and CDR2 sequences are LGHNA and YNLKQL (reference sequence). The ends lost 2 bases at V and 2 bases at J; junction bases unmatched: 5. This CDR3 has 16 amino acids. CDR3 sequence: CASSQSGGRDYAEQFF. The sequenced CDR3 bases are TGTGCCAGCAGCCAATCTGGGGGGAGGGACTATGCTGAGCAGTTC.

This clone was seen more than once but under ten times. The germline and genes are mouse ones. Incomplete CDR3 DNA: TGTGCCAGCAGTTTTCTGGGGACCGGGCAGCTCTAC. It is translated as CASSFLGTGQLY. In full, the CDR3 reads CASSFLGTGQLYF. The J gene is TRBJ2-2, the V gene TRBV15; the D gene is possibly TRBD2 (6 bases). The read is 1 residue too short to cover the CDR3 end, so that end is filled in from the germline J gene. Trimming removed 3 bases at V and 5 bases at J, with 7 bases between. The CDR3 totals 13 residues. Germline V CDR1 and CDR2: SGHND, FRSKSL.

Comment on this clone: Mouse germline and gene names are used. Sequencing ends 1 residue short of the CDR3 end; the germline J gene provides the rest. This chain joins TRBV26 and TRBJ2-1; TRBD2 matches at 14 bases. This CDR3 has 16 residues. CDR1 is KGHPV, CDR2 FQNQEV, per germline (reference sequence). The ends lost 4 bases at V and 4 bases at J; junction bases unmatched: 3. The CDR3 DNA, read in part, is TGTGCCAGCAGTCGGGACTGGGGGGGCGCTTATGCTGAGCAGTTC. The encoded protein is CASSRDWGGAYAEQF. The entire CDR3 protein is CASSRDWGGAYAEQFF.

Remarks on this clone: Mouse names are used for the genes. Coverage ceases 1 residue before the CDR3 finishes, and the germline J gene fills in the end. The V gene is TRBV5, the J gene TRBJ2-5; 8 nucleotides agree with TRBD2. Looked up from germline, CDR1 is LGHNA and CDR2 is YNLKQL (reference sequence). Trimming took 11 bases from V and 6 from J; bases not matched to a gene: 7. The CDR3 is 12 residues long. The sequenced CDR3 bases are TGTGCCCCCCCGGGGGGGCGGGACACCCAGTAC. Translation gives CAPPGGRDTQY. The whole CDR3 sequence reads CAPPGGRDTQYF.

About this clone itself: Genes and germline come from the mouse. The read ends 1 residue shy of where the CDR3 ends; the end is completed using the germline J gene. This chain uses TRBV1 with TRBJ2-1; TRBD2 matches 7 bases. CDR3 length equals 16 residues. V lost 2 bases to trimming and J lost 0 bases; unmatched junction nucleotides: 4. Germline V gene sequence: CDR1 NSQYPW, CDR2 LRSPGD (reference sequence). CDR3 bases read: TGCACCTGCAGTGCACGACTGGGAGTTAACTATGCTGAGCAGTTC. Translation: CTCSARLGVNYAEQF. The entire CDR3 protein reads CTCSARLGVNYAEQFF.

In its sample, this clone is medium-sized. Genes and germline come from the mouse. Sequencing ends 1 residue short of the CDR3 end; the germline J gene provides the rest. This chain uses TRBV26 with TRBJ1-3; the D is unclear. Per the germline V gene, CDR1 is KGHPV and CDR2 is FQNQEV (reference sequence). The V end lost 4 bases, the J end lost 2 bases, and 6 bases lay between the germline ends. This CDR3 has 13 residues. CDR3 residues: CASSPHPGNTLYF. The covered CDR3 bases are TGTGCCAGCAGTCCCCACCCTGGAAATACGCTCTAT.